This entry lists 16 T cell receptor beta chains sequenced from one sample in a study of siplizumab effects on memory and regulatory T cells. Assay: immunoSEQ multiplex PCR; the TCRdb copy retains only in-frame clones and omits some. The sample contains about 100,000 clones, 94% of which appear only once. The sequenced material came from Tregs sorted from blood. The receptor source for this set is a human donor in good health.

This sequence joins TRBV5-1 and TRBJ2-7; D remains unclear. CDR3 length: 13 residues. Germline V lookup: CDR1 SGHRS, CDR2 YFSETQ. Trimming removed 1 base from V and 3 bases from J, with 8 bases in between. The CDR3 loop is CASSLTVNYEQYF. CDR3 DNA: TGCGCCAGCAGCTTGACAGTAAACTACGAGCAGTACTTC.

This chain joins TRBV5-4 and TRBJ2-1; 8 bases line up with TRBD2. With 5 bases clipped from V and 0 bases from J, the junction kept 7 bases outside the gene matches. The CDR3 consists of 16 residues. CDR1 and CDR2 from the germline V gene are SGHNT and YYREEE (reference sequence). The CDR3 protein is CASSRELAASYNEQFF. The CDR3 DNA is TGTGCCAGCAGTCGAGAACTAGCGGCCTCCTACAATGAGCAGTTCTTC.

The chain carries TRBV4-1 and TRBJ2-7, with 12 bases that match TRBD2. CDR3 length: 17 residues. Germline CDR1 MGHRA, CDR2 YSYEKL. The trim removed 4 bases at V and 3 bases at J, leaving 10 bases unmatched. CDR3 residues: CASSLEALAGGSYEQYF. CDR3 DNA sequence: TGCGCCAGCAGCCTCGAGGCCCTAGCGGGAGGGAGCTACGAGCAGTACTTC.

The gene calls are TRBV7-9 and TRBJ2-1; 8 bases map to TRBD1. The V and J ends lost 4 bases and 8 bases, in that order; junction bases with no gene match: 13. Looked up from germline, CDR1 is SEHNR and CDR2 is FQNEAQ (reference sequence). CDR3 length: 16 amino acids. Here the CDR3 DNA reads TGTGCCAGCAGCTCTAGAGGAACAGGGGGAATCTATGAGCAGTTCTTC. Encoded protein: CASSSRGTGGIYEQFF.

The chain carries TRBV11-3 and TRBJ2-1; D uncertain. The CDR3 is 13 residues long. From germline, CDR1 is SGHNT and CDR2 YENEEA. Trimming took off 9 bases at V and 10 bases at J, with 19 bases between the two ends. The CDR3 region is CASKSRPNGEQFF. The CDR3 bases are TGTGCCAGTAAATCCAGACCCAATGGGGAGCAGTTCTTC.

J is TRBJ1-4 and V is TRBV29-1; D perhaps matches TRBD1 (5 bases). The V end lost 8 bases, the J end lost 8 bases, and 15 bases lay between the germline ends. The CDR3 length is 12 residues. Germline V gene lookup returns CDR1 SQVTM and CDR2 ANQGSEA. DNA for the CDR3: TGCAGCTTTCGCGGGACCGCCGAAAAACTGTTTTTT. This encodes CSFRGTAEKLFF.

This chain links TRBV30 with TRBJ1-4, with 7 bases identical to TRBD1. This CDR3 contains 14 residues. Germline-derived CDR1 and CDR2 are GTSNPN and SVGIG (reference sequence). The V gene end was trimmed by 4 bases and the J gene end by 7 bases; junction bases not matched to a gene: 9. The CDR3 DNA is TGTGCCTGGAACACAGGGGTTGTTCGTGAAAAACTGTTTTTT. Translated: CAWNTGVVREKLFF.

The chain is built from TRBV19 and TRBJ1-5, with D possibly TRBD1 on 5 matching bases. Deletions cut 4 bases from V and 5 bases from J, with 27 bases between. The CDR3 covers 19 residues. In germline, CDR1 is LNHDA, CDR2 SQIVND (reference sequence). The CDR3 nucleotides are TGTGCCAGTAGTACCCCTCTTGGTTGGGCAGGGCAGAGTTATCAGCCCCAGCATTTT. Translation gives CASSTPLGWAGQSYQPQHF.

The CDR3 DNA is TGTGCCAGCTCCGACCGCAGCTTAGCGTTTGGGGGCGGGACAGGGGACCGTCAGCCCCAGCATTTT. This gives the protein CASSDRSLAFGGGTGDRQPQHF. The chain is built from TRBV7-8 and TRBJ1-5; 10 positions match TRBD1. Germline CDR1 is SGHVS and CDR2 is FQNEAQ. Trimming at V came to 8 bases and at J to 6 bases, leaving 31 bases not matched to a gene. The CDR3 covers 22 residues.

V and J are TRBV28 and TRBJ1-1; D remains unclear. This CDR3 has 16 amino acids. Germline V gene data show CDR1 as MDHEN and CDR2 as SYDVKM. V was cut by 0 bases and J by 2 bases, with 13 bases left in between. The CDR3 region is CASSLWGVGINTEAFF. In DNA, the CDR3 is TGTGCCAGCAGTTTATGGGGTGTAGGTATCAACACTGAAGCTTTCTTT.

The CDR3, as DNA: TGTGCCAGCAACTCCCTGTCGGGTGAGACCCAGTACTTC. Its translation is CASNSLSGETQYF. J is TRBJ2-5 and V is TRBV6-1; the D is unclear. CDR1 and CDR2 from the germline V gene are MNHNS and SASEGT. Between the trimmed V and J ends, which lost 7 bases and 5 bases, there was a span of 14 bases. The CDR3 loop spans 13 amino acids.

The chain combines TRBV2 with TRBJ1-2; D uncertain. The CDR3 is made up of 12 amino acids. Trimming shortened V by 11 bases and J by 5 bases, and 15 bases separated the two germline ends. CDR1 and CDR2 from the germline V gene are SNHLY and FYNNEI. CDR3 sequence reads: CAGLTNSYGYTF. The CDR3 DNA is TGTGCCGGACTGACAAACTCGTATGGCTACACCTTC.

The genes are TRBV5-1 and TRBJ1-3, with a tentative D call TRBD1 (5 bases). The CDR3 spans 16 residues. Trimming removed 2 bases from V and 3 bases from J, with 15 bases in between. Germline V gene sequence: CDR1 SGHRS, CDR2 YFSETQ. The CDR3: CASSFGSQGSGNTIYF. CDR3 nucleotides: TGCGCCAGCAGCTTCGGATCCCAGGGTAGTGGAAACACCATATATTTT.

The CDR3 loop is CASRRTSGRTLTDTQYF. CDR3 sequence (DNA): TGCGCCAGCCGCCGGACTAGCGGGAGGACGTTGACAGATACGCAGTATTTT. The V gene is TRBV5-1, the J gene TRBJ2-3; 14 nucleotides align to TRBD2. CDR3 length: 17 residues. Trimming removed 7 bases from V and 3 bases from J; junction bases left unmatched: 10. Germline V gene lookup returns CDR1 SGHRS and CDR2 YFSETQ.

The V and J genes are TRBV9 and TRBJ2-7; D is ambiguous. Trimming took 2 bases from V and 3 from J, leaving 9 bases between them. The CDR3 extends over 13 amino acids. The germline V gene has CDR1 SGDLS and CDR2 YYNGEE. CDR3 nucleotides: TGTGCCAGCAGCGTCCTGGGGAACTACGAGCAGTACTTC. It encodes CASSVLGNYEQYF.

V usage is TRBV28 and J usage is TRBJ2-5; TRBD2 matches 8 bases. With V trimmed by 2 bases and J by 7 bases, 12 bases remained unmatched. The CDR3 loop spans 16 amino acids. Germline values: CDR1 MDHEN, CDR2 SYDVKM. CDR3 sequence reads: CASSLGSLAGSRTQYF. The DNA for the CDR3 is TGTGCCAGCAGTTTAGGTAGCCTAGCGGGTAGTCGGACCCAGTACTTC.